This T cell receptor beta chain was sequenced in a study of cytomegalovirus exposure and HLA in healthy donors. About this clone itself: Its matching antigen is unknown.

Germline-derived CDR1 and CDR2 are MDHEN and SYDVKM. The CDR3 has 14 residues. J lost 4 bases, V lost 8 bases, and 7 bases had no gene match. Study-wide points: In an earlier analysis, most TCR beta V segments were productive about 87% or about 30% of the time. As a later analysis revealed, the rate of TCR association differed by HLA locus, with DRB1 most and HLA-C fewest. As was reported, the classifier diagnosed cytomegalovirus status with high specificity and sensitivity.

In the PCR, 60 Vbeta and 13 Jbeta primers were used. This table comes from immunoSEQ multiplex PCR, and its TCRdb copy is limited to in-frame clones, with some not included. The sample includes fewer than 200,000 clones, about 80% of them seen just once. Donors counted as nominally healthy when sampled, yet unrecorded immune exposures were likely. Sequenced: PBMCs. This chain connects TRBV28 to TRBJ1-4; TRBD1 aligns across 7 bases. This receptor was obtained from a woman in her thirties in good health and CMV-seronegative. CDR3 protein: CASGTVNDNEKLFF. CDR3 nucleotides: TGTGCCAGCGGGACAGTGAATGATAATGAAAAACTGTTTTTT. The full variable domain, completed using reference TRBV28 and TRBJ1-4, is DVKVTQSSRYLVKRTGEKVFLECVQDMDHENMFWYRQDPGLGLRLIYFSYDVKMKEKGDIPEGYSVSREKKERFSLILESASTNQTSMYLCASGTVNDNEKLFFGSGTQLSVL.